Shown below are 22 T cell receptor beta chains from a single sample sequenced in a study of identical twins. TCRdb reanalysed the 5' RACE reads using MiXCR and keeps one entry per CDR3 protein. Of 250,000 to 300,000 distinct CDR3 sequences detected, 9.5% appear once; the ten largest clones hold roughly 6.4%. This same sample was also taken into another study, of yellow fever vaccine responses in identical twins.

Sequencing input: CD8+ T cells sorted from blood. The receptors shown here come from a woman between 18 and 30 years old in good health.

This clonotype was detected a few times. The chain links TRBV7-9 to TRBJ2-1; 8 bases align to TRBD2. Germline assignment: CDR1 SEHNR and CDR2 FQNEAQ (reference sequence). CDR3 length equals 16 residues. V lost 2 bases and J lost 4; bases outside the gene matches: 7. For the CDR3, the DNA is TGTGCCAGCAGCTTACCTGGGGGACTAGGATACAATGAGCAGTTCTTC. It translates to CASSLPGGLGYNEQFF.

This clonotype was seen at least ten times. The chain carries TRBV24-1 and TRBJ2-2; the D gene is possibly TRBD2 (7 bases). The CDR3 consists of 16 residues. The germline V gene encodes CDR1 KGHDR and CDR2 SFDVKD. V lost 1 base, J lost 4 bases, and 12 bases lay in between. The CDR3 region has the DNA TGTGCCACCAGTGATTTCGGGGGGCATGGCACCGGGGAGCTGTTTTTT. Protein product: CATSDFGGHGTGELFF.

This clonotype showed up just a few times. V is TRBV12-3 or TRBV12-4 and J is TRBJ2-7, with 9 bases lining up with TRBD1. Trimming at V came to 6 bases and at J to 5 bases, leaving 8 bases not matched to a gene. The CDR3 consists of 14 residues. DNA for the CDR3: TGTGCCAGCAGGACTAACAGGGGGCTCAACGAGCAGTACTTC. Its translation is CASRTNRGLNEQYF.

CDR3 in amino acids: CASSPRVAANYNEQFF. CDR3 coding DNA: TGTGCCAGCAGCCCCAGGGTAGCGGCCAACTACAATGAGCAGTTCTTC. The chain links TRBV7-9 to TRBJ2-1; D perhaps matches TRBD2 (6 bases). V was pared by 5 bases and J by 3 bases, with 17 bases between. The CDR3 totals 16 residues. Germline V gene lookup returns CDR1 SEHNR and CDR2 FQNEAQ (reference sequence).

In DNA, the CDR3 is TGTGCCAGCAGCGTAGCTGTGGGGGGCAACACTGAAGCTTTCTTT. Its translation: CASSVAVGGNTEAFF. The genes are TRBV9 and TRBJ1-1, with a weak D call TRBD1 (6 bases). The CDR3 has 15 residues. Germline V gene data show CDR1 as SGDLS and CDR2 as YYNGEE. The germline V and J ends were trimmed by 0 bases and 2 bases, with 11 bases remaining between them.

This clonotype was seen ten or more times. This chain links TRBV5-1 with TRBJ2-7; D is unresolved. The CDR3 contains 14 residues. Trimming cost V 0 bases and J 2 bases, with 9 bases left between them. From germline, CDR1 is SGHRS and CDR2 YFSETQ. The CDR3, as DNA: TGCGCCAGCAGCTTGGGGACCGTACCCTACGAGCAGTACTTC. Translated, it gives CASSLGTVPYEQYF.

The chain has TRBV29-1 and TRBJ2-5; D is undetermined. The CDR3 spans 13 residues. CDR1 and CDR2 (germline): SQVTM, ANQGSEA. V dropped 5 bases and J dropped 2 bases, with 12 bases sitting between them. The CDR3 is CSVPGRPQETQYF. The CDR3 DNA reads TGCAGCGTTCCAGGACGACCACAAGAGACCCAGTACTTC. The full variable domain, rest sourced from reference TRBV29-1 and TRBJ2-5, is SAVISQKPSRDICQRGTSLTIQCQVDSQVTMMFWYRQQPGQSLTLIATANQGSEATYESGFVIDKFPISRPNLTFSTLTVSNMSPEDSSIYLCSVPGRPQETQYFGPGTRLLVL.

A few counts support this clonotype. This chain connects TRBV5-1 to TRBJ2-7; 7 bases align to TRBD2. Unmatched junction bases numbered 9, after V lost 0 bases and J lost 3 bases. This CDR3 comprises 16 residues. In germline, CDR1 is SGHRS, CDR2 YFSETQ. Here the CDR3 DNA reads TGCGCCAGCAGCTTGGAGATAGCGGGCACTGGCTACGAGCAGTACTTC. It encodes CASSLEIAGTGYEQYF.

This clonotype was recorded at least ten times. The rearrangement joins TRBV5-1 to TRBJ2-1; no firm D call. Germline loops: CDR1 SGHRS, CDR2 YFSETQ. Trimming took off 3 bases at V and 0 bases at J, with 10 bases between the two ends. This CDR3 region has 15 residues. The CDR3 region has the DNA TGCGCCAGCAGCTCCTTTGAAGGCTCCTACAATGAGCAGTTCTTC. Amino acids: CASSSFEGSYNEQFF. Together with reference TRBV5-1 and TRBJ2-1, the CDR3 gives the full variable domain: KAGVTQTPRYLIKTRGQQVTLSCSPISGHRSVSWYQQTPGQGLQFLFEYFSETQRNKGNFPGRFSGRQFSNSRSEMNVSTLELGDSALYLCASSSFEGSYNEQFFGPGTRLTVL.

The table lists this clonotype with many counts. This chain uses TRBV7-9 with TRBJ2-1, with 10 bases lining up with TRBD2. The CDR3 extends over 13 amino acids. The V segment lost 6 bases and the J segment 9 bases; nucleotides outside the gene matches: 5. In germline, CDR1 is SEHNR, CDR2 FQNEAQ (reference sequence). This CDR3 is CASRASGSLEQFF. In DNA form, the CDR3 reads TGTGCCAGCAGGGCTAGCGGGAGTCTTGAGCAGTTCTTC.

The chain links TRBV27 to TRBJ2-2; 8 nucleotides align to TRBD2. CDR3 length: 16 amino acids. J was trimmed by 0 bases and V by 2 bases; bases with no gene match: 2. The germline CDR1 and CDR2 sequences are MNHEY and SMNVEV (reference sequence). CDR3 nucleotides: TGTGCCAGCAGTTTAGCGGGAGGCTCGAACACCGGGGAGCTGTTTTTT. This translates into CASSLAGGSNTGELFF.

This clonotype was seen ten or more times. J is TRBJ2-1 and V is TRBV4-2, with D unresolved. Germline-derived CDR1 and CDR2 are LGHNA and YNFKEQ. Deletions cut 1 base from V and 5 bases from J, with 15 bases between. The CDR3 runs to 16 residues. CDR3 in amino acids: CASSQALGRIDNEQFF. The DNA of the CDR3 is TGTGCCAGCAGCCAAGCTCTTGGCAGGATAGACAATGAGCAGTTCTTC.

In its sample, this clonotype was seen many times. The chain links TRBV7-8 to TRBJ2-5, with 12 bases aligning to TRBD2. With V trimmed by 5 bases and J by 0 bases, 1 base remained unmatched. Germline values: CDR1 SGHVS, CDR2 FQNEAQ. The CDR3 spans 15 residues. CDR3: CASSRTSGNQETQYF. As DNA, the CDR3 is TGTGCCAGCAGCCGGACTAGCGGGAACCAAGAGACCCAGTACTTC.

CDR3 loop: CASNLAGALYEQYF. The CDR3 DNA follows: TGTGCCAGCAATCTAGCGGGGGCGCTCTACGAGCAGTACTTC. The gene calls are TRBV12-3 or TRBV12-4 and TRBJ2-7; 10 positions match TRBD2. This CDR3 is built from 14 residues. The J segment lost 3 bases and the V segment lost 7 bases, leaving 6 bases of the junction unmatched.

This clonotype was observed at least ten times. CDR3 in amino acids: CSVEDPSRAVPGELFF. CDR3 DNA sequence: TGCAGCGTTGAAGATCCATCCCGGGCCGTGCCCGGGGAGCTGTTTTTT. The gene calls are TRBV29-1 and TRBJ2-2; unclear D gene. Trimming removed 0 bases from V and 6 bases from J, with 17 bases in between. The CDR3 length is 16 residues. From germline, CDR1 is SQVTM and CDR2 ANQGSEA.

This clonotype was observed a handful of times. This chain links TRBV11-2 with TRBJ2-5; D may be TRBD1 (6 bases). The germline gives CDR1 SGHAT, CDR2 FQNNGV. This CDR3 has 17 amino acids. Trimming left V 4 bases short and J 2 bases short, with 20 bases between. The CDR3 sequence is CASSSFDVYRAQETQYF. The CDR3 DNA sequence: TGTGCCAGCAGCTCATTCGACGTTTACAGGGCTCAAGAGACCCAGTACTTC.

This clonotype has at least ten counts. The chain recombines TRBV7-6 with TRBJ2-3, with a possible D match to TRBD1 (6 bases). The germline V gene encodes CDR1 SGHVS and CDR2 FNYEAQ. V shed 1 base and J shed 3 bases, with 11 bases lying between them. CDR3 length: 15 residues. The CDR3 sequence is CASSLGSGETDTQYF. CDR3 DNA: TGTGCCAGCAGCTTAGGGTCAGGGGAAACAGATACGCAGTATTTT.

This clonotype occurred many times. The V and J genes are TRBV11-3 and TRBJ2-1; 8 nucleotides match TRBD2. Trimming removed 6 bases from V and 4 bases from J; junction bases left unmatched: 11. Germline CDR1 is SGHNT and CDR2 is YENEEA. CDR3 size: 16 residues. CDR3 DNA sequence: TGTGCCAGCAGTTCTTATTCAAGCGGGGGATACAATGAGCAGTTCTTC. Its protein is CASSSYSSGGYNEQFF.

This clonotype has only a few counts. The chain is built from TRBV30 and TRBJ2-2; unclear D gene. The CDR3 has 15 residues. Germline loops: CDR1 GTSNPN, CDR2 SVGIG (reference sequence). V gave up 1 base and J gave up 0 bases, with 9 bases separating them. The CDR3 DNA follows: TGTGCCTGGAGTGGTGTATATACGAACACCGGGGAGCTGTTTTTT. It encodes CAWSGVYTNTGELFF.

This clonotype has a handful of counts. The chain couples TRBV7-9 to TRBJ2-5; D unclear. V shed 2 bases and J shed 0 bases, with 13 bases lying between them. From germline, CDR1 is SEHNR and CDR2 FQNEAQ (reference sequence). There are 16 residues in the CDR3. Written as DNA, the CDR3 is TGTGCCAGCAGCTTAACTTCGGTACGCTACCAAGAGACCCAGTACTTC. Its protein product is CASSLTSVRYQETQYF.

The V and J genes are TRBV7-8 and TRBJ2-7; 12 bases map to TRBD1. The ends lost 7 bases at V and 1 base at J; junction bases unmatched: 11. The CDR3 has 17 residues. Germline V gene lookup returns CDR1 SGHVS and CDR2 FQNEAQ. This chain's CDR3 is CASNPSGQGARSYEQYF. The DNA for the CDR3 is TGTGCCAGCAATCCCTCGGGACAGGGGGCGAGGTCCTACGAGCAGTACTTC.

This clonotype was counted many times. The CDR3: CASSYGRGREQETQYF. The CDR3 bases are TGTGCCAGCAGTTACGGGCGGGGCAGGGAACAAGAGACCCAGTACTTC. The chain links TRBV27 to TRBJ2-5; a possible D gene is TRBD2 (6 bases). V lost 4 bases to trimming and J lost 2 bases, with 17 bases between them. CDR3 length: 16 amino acids. The germline V gene encodes CDR1 MNHEY and CDR2 SMNVEV (reference sequence).